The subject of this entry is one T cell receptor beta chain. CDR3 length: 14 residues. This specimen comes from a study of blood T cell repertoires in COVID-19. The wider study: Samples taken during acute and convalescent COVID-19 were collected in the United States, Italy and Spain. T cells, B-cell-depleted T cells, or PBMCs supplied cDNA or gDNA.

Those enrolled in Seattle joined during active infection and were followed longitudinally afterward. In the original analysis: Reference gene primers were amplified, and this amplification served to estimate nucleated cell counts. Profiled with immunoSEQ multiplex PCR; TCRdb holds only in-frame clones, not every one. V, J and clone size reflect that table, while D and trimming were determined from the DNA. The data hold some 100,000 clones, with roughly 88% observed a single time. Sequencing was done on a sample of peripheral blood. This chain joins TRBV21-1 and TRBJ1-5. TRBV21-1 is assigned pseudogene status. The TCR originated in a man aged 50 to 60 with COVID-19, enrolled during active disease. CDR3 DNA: TGTGCCAGCAGCAAAGTGGGGGGTAATCAGCCCCAGCATTTT. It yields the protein CASSKVGGNQPQHF.